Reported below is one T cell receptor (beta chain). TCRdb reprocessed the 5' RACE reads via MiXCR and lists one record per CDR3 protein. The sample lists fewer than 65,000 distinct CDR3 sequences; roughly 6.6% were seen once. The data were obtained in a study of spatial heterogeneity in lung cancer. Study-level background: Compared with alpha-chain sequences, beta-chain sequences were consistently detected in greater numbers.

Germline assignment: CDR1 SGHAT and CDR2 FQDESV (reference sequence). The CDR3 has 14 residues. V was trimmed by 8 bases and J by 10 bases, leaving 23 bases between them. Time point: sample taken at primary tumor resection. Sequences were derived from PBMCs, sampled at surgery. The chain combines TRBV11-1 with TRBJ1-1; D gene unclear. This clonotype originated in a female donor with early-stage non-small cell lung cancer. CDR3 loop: CASAREGRHPGAFF. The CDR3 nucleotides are TGTGCCAGCGCCCGAGAGGGCAGGCACCCCGGAGCTTTCTTT.